This T cell receptor beta chain was identified in a study of T cell responses to AZD1222 COVID-19 vaccine (dated by TCRdb to the early 2020s). About the full investigation: AZD1222 recipients with second doses at about 4 weeks or about 12 weeks were pooled, because spike-specific TCR depth and breadth did not differ between schedules. A total of under 250 trial participants underwent TCR sequencing, of whom some 200 had received two doses of AZD1222 and approximately 26 had received two doses of the MenACWY control vaccine. Enrollment into the trials was organized by age into subgroups of 18-55, 56-69 and 70-plus years, and those subgroups contained 148, 28 and 57 TCR-sequenced participants, respectively. The paper's findings and limits, for the study overall: The whole spike protein was spanned by vaccine-associated CD4 TCRs, and dominant responses were seen in regions 160-218 and 743-854. No day 14 peak-response samples were available, so repertoires were characterized only after the peak T cell response. Participants were mostly white British and included more females than males, and it was suggested by the authors that clonal diversity may have been underestimated. Spike-specific TCR breadth and depth rose significantly after two AZD1222 doses compared with day 0 and with MenACWY recipients. Conclusions about previously exposed vaccinees were limited because only a handful of AZD1222 recipients were SARS-CoV-2 seropositive at baseline. Nearly half of unique spike-specific TCRs reportedly recognized epitopes outside regions mutated in the B.1.351 and B.1.1.7 variants. In the small 56-69-year group, the increase in depth fell short of significance, most likely because of low power.

The CDR3 regions of human TCRbeta chains were analyzed by immunosequencing. In the source study's methods: TCRs in the repertoires were matched against a reference library of SARS-CoV-2-specific TCRs that had been generated with the MIRA antigen-specificity platform. Breadth was defined as the fraction of unique TCRs that were SARS-CoV-2-associated. Depth was defined as the fraction of total T cells that were SARS-CoV-2-associated. Using the MIRA data, every spike-specific TCR was mapped to the spike region that the TCR reacted to and assigned to either a CD4 or a CD8 class. Log10-transformed breadth and depth values were compared by one-way ANOVA with Sidak's multiple comparisons tests. Drawn from immuneACCESS, this table holds only the in-frame rearrangements with V and J called that TCRdb kept. Clones are partly lost; checked studies trace under half to an unresolved V gene and leave the rest unexplained. V and J calls plus clone size are reproduced from that table; the DNA served to infer D and trimming. The sample table shows 100,000 to 140,000 clones, and more than 75% are seen once. The ten most abundant clones make up under 25% of the sample.

Relative to germline, V is missing 1 base and J is missing 7 bases, with 10 bases of the junction outside any gene match. In the germline V gene, CDR1 corresponds to SGHTA and CDR2 to FQGNSA. The CDR3 runs 17 residues from the cysteine to the phenylalanine. Of all the DNA, just the CDR3 is kept, 51 bases in frame from base 1. The sample's time point label, decoded: baseline before first vaccination. Vaccinee samples were obtained from the UK trials COV001 and COV002, which included a single-blind randomized controlled phase 2/3 trial of AZD1222 (ChAdOx1 nCoV-19) in healthy adults. For TCRbeta chain sequencing, PBMC samples from trial participants were taken at day 0 and at day 28 after the second dose. For this clone: Its antigen remains unidentified. No much larger clonotype is one base removed from it; base qualities were not supplied.

The rearrangement combines TRBV7-2 with TRBJ2-2; 9 of the junction bases match TRBD2. This receptor was taken from an adult in good health. Source: peripheral blood, taken on day 0 of AZD1222 vaccination. The CDR3 amino acid sequence is: CASSLVSSGGRSGELFF. The sequence in DNA is TGTGCCAGCAGCTTAGTCTCCAGCGGGGGGAGGAGCGGGGAGCTGTTTTTT.